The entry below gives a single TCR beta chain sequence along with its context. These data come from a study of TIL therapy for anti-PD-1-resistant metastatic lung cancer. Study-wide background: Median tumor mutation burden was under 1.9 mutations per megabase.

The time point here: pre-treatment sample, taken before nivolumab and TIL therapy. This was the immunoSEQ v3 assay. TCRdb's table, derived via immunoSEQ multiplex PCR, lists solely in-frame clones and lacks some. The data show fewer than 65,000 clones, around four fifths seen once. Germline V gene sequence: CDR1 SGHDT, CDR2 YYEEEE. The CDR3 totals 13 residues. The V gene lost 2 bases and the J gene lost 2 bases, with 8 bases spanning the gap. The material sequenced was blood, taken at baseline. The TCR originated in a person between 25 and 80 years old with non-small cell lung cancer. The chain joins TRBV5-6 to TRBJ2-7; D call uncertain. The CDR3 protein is CASSLTATYEQYF. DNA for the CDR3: TGTGCCAGCAGCTTAACGGCAACCTACGAGCAGTACTTC.